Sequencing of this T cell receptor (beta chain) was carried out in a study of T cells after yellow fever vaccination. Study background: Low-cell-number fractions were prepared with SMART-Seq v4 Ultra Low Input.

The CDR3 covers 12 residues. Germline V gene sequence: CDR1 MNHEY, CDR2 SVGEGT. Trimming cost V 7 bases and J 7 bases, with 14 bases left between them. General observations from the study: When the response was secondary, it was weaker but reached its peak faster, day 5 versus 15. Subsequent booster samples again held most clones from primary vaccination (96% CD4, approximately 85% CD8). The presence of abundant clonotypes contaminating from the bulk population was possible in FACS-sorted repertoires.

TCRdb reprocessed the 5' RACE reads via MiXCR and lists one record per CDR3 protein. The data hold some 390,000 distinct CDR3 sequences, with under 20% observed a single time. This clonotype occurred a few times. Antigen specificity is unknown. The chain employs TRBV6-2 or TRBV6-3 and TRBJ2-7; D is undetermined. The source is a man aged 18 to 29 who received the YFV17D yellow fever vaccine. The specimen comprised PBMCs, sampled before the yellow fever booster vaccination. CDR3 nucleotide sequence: TGTGCCAGCATGAGCCGTGTAAGAGAGCAGTACTTC. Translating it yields CASMSRVREQYF.